The sequence of this TCR beta chain was determined in a study of monozygotic twins with cystic fibrosis (dated by TCRdb to about 2021). Background for the entire study: Around 3 micrograms of fragmented DNA went through around 15 PCR cycles to produce barcoded libraries. To assess genetic influence on V and J gene usage, the study compared TCR beta repertoires within and across 16 monozygotic twin pairs with cystic fibrosis. The cohort included ten female and six male twin pairs, mostly children and adolescents, aged roughly 2.0 to 40 years with a median of roughly 10 years. Twins were ranked among around 1,000 cohort participants for weight-for-height and FEVPerc (FEV1 disease centile) at the day of blood sampling. Data for three of the twin pairs had already been reported earlier in a different context. What the research found in general, with its limitations: In 13 of 16 pairs, V gene usage most closely resembled the co-twin's, and the same held for J usage in 8 of 16 pairs, a pattern suggesting genetic constraints. No association turned up between shared CDR3 numbers and age, concordance or disease severity, and the cohort was small. Simpson clonality was generally low (median approximately 0.009), which suggests a naive-dominated repertoire, and clonality was higher in the most severely affected patients. Sharing of nucleotide-identical clonotypes was significantly greater within monozygotic CF twin pairs than between unrelated CF individuals (P = 0.000026, Mann-Whitney).

Following the manufacturer's instructions, the researchers used the immunoSEQ immune profiling system to amplify TCR beta CDR3 regions via multiplex PCR. An Illumina NextSeq system was used to carry out the sequencing. Turning to the authors' computational methods: The immunoSEQ Analyzer platform handled processing of the sequence data, and clonality was calculated by taking the square root of Simpson's index of productive rearrangements. Jensen-Shannon distance served as the measure of similarity in V and J usage, while OLGA was used to compute CDR3 generation probabilities. Shared CDR3 sequences were searched against the immuneACCESS database (August 2020) and VDJdb (December 2020). The table was pulled from immuneACCESS by TCRdb, which kept in-frame rearrangements only. Such tables lose some clones; where checked, under half of the loss comes from unresolved V genes, and the rest has no known cause. From that table come the V and J calls and clone size; the DNA was used to work out D and trimming. The sample data list 30,000 to 35,000 clones, and around 96% of these were observed just once. The biggest ten clones account for 0.15% to 0.2% of the sample.

CDR1 and CDR2, per the germline V gene (reference sequence), are GTSNPN and SVGIG. CDR3 length: 11 amino acids, cysteine to phenylalanine. The twin pairs came from the European Cystic Fibrosis Twin and Sibling Study Cohort, which recruited patients from more than 150 CF clinics across 14 European countries. Zygosity and CFTR genotype were verified in-house, with zygosity tested by multiplex PCR of nine short tandem repeat loci. Each twin gave a peripheral blood sample, and clinical parameters were documented on that same day of blood sampling. Phenol/chloroform extraction was used to isolate genomic DNA from peripheral blood cells, and the DNA was then kept in TE buffer at 4 degrees C. Points on this clone: The target of this receptor is not known. The limits of the CDR3 on the DNA are not certain, so only TCRdb's listed CDR3 is given.

The rearrangement combines TRBV30 with TRBJ1-1. The sequence derives from a girl aged 2-10 years with cystic fibrosis. The sample consisted of blood. The CDR3 region reads CAWGGGAVVFF.